This T cell receptor (beta chain) stems from a study of shared clonotypes between healthy human individuals. Study-level background: Every donor yielded three CD4 naive, three CD4 memory, two CD8 naive and one CD8 memory plate. Regarding the study as a whole: Generation probability values for non-shared clonotypes were lower than those for clonotypes shared by all four donors.

The naive CD8 population came from CD45RO-negative cells selected for CCR7, without terminally differentiated effector memory CD45RA+ cells. Researchers ran the assay at a deep level. Replicate PCRs from sorted subsets contained around 200 ng DNA, which is around 30,000 T cell genomes. TCRdb's copy holds only in-frame clones and misses some; the assay was immunoSEQ multiplex PCR. The profile shows 1.5 million to 2.5 million clones, about 95% of them singletons. This CDR3 is built from 12 residues. V was pared by 7 bases and J by 3 bases, with 6 bases between. CDR1 and CDR2 (germline): SEHNR, FQNEAQ (reference sequence). For this clone: As yet, its antigen is unknown.

Sequenced sample: naive CD8+ T cells sorted from blood. The gene calls are TRBV7-9 and TRBJ1-4, with unresolved D. The TCR originated in a man aged 18 to 35 in good health. This CDR3 is CASTAANEKLFF. CDR3 nucleotides: TGTGCCAGCACCGCGGCTAATGAAAAACTGTTTTTT. The variable domain in full, completed from reference TRBV7-9 and TRBJ1-4, reads DTGVSQNPRHKITKRGQNVTFRCDPISEHNRLYWYRQTLGQGPEFLTYFQNEAQLEKSRLLSDRFSAERPKGSFSTLEIQRTEQGDSAMYLCASTAANEKLFFGSGTQLSVL.